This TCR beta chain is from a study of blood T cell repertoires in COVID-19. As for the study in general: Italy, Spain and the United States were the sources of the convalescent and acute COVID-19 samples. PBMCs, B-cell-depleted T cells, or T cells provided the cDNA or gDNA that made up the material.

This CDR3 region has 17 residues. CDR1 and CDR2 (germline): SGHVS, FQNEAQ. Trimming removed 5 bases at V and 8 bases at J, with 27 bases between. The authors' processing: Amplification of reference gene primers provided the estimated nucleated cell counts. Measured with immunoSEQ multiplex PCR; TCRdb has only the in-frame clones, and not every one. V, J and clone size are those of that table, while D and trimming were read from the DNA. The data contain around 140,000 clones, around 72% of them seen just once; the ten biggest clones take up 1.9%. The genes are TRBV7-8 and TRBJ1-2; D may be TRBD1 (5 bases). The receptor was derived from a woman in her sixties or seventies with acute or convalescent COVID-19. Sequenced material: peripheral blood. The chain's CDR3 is CASSPHRTSLGLKGYTF. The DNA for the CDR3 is TGTGCCAGCAGCCCCCACCGGACATCGCTGGGGCTAAAGGGCTACACCTTC.